Given below is one T cell receptor beta chain in context. Antigen: not known. Germline CDR1 GTSNPN, CDR2 SVGIG (reference sequence). The CDR3 covers 12 residues. V gave up 3 bases and J gave up 4 bases, with 7 bases separating them. These data belong to a study of T cell responses to AZD1222 COVID-19 vaccine. Study-wide results and limits: The repertoires were collected only after the peak T cell response. Donors were chiefly white British, with a greater number of females, and clonal diversity was perhaps underestimated. Across spike, vaccine-associated CD4 TCRs were found, dominant at 160-218 and 743-854.

The method was immunoSEQ multiplex PCR; TCRdb's version includes in-frame clones alone and lacks a portion of them. This table has tens of thousands of clones, more than 85% appearing once. Sequencing used peripheral blood, obtained 28 days after the second AZD1222 dose. This receptor was taken from an adult who received the AZD1222 COVID-19 vaccine. The rearrangement joins TRBV30 to TRBJ1-5, with D uncertain. In DNA form, the CDR3 reads TGTGCCTGGAGCCTCCCGAATCAGCCCCAGCATTTT. It codes for CAWSLPNQPQHF.